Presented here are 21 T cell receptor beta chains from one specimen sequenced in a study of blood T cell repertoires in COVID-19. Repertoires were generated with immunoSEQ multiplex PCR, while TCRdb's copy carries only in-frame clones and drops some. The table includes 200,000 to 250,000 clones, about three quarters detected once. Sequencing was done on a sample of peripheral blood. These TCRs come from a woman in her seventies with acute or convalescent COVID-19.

The CDR3: CASSPGLAGGEREYF. Written as DNA, the CDR3 is TGCGCCAGCAGCCCGGGACTAGCGGGGGGGGAGCGGGAGTATTTT. The gene calls are TRBV4-3 and TRBJ2-3, with 16 bases that match TRBD2. V gave up 4 bases and J gave up 13 bases; unmatched junction bases: 8. This CDR3 is built from 15 residues. Germline loops: CDR1 LGHNA, CDR2 YSLEER.

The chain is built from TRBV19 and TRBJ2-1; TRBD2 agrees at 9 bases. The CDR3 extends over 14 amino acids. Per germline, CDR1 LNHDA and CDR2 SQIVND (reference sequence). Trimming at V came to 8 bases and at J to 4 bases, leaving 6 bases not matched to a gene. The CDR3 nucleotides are TGTGCCAGTTGGAGCGGGGGGCATTACAATGAGCAGTTCTTC. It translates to CASWSGGHYNEQFF. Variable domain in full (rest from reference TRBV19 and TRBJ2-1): DGGITQSPKYLFRKEGQNVTLSCEQNLNHDAMYWYRQDPGQGLRLIYYSQIVNDFQKGDIAEGYSVSREKKESFPLTVTSAQKNPTAFYLCASWSGGHYNEQFFGPGTRLTVL.

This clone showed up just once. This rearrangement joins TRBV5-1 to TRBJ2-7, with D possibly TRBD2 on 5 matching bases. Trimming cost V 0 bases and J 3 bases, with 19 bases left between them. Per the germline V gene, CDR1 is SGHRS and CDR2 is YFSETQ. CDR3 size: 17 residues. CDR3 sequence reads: CASSLGRGRVSDYEQYF. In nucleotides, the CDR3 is TGCGCCAGCAGCTTGGGCCGGGGTAGGGTCTCGGACTACGAGCAGTACTTC.

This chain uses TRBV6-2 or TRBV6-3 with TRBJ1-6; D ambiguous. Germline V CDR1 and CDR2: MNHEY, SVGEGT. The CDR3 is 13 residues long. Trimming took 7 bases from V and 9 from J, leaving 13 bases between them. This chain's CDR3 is CASNPEAISPLHF. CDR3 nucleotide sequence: TGTGCCAGCAACCCCGAGGCGATTTCACCCCTCCACTTT.

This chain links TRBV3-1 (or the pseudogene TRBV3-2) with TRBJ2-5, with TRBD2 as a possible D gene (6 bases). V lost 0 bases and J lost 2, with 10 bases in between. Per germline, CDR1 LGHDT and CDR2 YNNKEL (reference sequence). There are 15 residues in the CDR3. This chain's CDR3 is CASSQDLRGQETQYF. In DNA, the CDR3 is TGTGCCAGCAGCCAAGATCTACGGGGGCAAGAGACCCAGTACTTC.

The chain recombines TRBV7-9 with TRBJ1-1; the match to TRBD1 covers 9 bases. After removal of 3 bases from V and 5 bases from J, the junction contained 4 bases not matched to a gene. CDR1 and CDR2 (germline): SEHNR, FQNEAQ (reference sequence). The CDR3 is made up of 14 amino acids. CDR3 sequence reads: CASSFETGGTEAFF. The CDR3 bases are TGTGCCAGCAGCTTCGAGACAGGGGGGACTGAAGCTTTCTTT.

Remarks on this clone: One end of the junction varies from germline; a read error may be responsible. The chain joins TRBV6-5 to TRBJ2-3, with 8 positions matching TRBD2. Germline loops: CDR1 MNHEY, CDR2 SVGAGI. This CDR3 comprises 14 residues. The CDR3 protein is CACRAGGGADTQYF. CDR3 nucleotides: TGTGCCTGCAGGGCGGGAGGAGGCGCAGATACGCAGTATTTT.

The CDR3: CSARDRAAYGYTF. The CDR3 DNA follows: TGCAGCGCTAGGGACAGGGCCGCCTATGGCTACACCTTC. The chain carries TRBV29-1 and TRBJ1-2, with TRBD1 matching over 9 bases. V shed 7 bases and J 4 bases; nucleotides not matched to a gene: 7. The CDR3 is 13 residues long. CDR1 is SQVTM and CDR2 is ANQGSEA in the germline V gene.

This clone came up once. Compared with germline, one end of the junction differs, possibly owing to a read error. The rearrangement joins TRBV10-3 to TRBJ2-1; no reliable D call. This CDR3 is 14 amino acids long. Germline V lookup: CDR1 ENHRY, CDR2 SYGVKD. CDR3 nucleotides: TGTGCCATCAGTGAAGCTAGGTCCTTCAATGAGCAGTTCTTC. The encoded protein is CAISEARSFNEQFF.

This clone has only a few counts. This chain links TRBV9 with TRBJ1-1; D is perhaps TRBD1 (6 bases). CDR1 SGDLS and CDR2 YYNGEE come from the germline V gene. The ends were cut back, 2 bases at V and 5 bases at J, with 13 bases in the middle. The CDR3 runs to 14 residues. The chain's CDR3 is CASSVSQGRTEAFF. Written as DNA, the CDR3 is TGTGCCAGCAGCGTCTCACAGGGTAGGACTGAAGCTTTCTTT.

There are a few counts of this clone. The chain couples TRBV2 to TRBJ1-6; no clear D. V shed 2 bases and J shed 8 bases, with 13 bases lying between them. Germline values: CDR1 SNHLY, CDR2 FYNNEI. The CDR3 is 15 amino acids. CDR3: CASSETGPPDSPLHF. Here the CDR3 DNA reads TGTGCCAGCAGTGAAACTGGGCCGCCAGATTCACCCCTCCACTTT.

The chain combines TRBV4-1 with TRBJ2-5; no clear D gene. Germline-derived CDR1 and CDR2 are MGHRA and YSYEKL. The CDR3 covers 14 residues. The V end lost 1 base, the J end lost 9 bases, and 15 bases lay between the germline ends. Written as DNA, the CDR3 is TGCGCCAGCAGCCAAGCTCATATGCATTCGGCCCAGTACTTC. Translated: CASSQAHMHSAQYF.

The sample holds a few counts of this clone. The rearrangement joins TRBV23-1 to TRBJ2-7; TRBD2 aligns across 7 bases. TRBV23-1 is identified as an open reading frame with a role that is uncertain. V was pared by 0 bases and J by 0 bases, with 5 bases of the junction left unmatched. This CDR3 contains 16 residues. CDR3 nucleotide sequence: TGCGCCAGCAGTCAATCCTCTAGCGGATCCTCCTACGAGCAGTACGTC. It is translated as CASSQSSSGSSYEQYV.

CDR3 bases: TGTGCCAGCAGCCAAGCCAGGGGACGGGGTTGGATGAACACTGAAGCTTTCTTT. Translating gives CASSQARGRGWMNTEAFF. This sequence joins TRBV3-1 (or the pseudogene TRBV3-2) and TRBJ1-1, with a possible D match to TRBD1 (6 bases). This CDR3 comprises 18 residues. Germline loops: CDR1 LGHDT, CDR2 YNNKEL (reference sequence). Trimming pared 1 base from V and 0 bases from J, leaving 18 bases between.

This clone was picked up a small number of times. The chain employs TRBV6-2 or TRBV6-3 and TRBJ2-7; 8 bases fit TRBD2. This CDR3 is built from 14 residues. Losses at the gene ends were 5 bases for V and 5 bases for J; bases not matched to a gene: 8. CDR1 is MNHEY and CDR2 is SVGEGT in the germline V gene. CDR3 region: CASSPGTRMDEQYF. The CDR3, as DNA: TGTGCCAGCAGTCCCGGGACTAGGATGGACGAGCAGTACTTC.

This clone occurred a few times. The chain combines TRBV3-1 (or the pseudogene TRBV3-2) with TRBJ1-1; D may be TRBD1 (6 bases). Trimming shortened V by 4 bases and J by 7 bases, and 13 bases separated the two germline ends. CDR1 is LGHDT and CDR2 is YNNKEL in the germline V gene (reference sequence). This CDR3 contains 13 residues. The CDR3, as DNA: TGTGCCAGCAGCCTCTACGAGACAGGTGAAGCTTTCTTT. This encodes CASSLYETGEAFF.

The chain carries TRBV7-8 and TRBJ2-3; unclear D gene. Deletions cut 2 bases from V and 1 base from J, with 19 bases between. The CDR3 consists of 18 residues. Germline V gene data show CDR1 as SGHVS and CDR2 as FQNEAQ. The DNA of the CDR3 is TGTGCCAGCAGCTTAAGCCCCCTCGTCCGTAGCCGCACAGATACGCAGTATTTT. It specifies CASSLSPLVRSRTDTQYF.

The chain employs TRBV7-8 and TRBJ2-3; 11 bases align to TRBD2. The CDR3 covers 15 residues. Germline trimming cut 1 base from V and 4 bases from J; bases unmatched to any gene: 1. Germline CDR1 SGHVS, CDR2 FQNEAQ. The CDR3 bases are TGTGCCAGCAGCTTAGATAGCGGGGGGGCAGATACGCAGTATTTT. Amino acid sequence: CASSLDSGGADTQYF.

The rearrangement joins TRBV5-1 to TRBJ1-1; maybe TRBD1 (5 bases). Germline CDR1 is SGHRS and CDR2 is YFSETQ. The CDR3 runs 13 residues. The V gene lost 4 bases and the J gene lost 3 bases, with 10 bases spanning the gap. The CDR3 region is CASSAAGYTEAFF. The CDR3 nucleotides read TGCGCCAGCAGCGCCGCAGGGTACACTGAAGCTTTCTTT.

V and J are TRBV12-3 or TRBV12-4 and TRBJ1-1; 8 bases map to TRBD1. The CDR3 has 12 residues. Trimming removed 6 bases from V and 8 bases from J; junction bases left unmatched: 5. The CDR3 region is CASSQGAREAFF. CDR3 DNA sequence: TGTGCCAGCAGCCAGGGGGCGCGGGAAGCTTTCTTT.

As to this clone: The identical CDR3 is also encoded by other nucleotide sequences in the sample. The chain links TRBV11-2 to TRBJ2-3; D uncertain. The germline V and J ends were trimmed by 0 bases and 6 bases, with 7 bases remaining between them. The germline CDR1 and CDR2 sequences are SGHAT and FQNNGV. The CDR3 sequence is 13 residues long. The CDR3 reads CASSLDREDTQYF. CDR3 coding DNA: TGTGCCAGCAGCTTAGATCGTGAGGATACGCAGTATTTT.